This T cell receptor beta chain originates from a study of cytotoxic CD8 clonotypes in ibrutinib-treated CLL. Notes on this clone: Its antigen is undetermined.

Broader study findings: Baseline levels were approached again at progression, after clonality had risen at ibrutinib response. Relative to age-matched healthy donors, clonality at baseline was higher, and it tracked circulating CD8+ T-cell counts.

The CDR3 has 15 residues. CDR1 is SGHRS, CDR2 YFSETQ, per germline. V was clipped by 4 bases and J by 3 bases; unmatched bases: 5. Only in-frame clones appear in the TCRdb table, and some are missing; sequencing was by immunoSEQ multiplex PCR. The table shows under 150,000 clones, with roughly 80% occurring only once. Material: PBMCs, obtained after 24 months of ibrutinib treatment. The clonotype comes from a human donor with chronic lymphocytic leukemia. The chain uses TRBV5-1 and TRBJ1-4; 8 bases are a match to TRBD1. The CDR3 loop reads CASSSRGQANEKLFF. The DNA for the CDR3 is TGCGCCAGCAGCAGTAGGGGACAGGCTAATGAAAAACTGTTTTTT.